Below, 21 T cell receptor beta chains from the same sample are listed, as sequenced in a study of shared clonotypes between healthy human individuals. Generated by immunoSEQ multiplex PCR, the TCRdb table keeps only in-frame clones and is missing some. Of about 2 million clones listed, about 95% are singletons. Positively selected for CCR7, the CD45RO-negative cells used as naive CD8 cells excluded terminally differentiated effector memory CD45RA+ cells. Sequencing used naive CD8+ T cells sorted from blood. The receptors come from a man aged 18 to 30 in good health.

The chain couples TRBV5-1 to TRBJ2-7; the D call may be TRBD1 or TRBD2 (6 bases each). V shed 4 bases and J shed 5 bases, with 31 bases lying between them. Per the germline V gene, CDR1 is SGHRS and CDR2 is YFSETQ. This CDR3 is built from 19 residues. The CDR3 here is CASSIHGRGPGPAFDEQYF. In DNA, the CDR3 is TGCGCCAGCAGCATACACGGCCGGGGGCCGGGACCGGCTTTCGACGAGCAGTACTTC.

There are a few counts of this clone. The chain carries TRBV4-1 and TRBJ1-6; no firm D call. CDR1 and CDR2 (germline): MGHRA, YSYEKL. The CDR3 runs 14 residues. V lost 6 bases to trimming and J lost 7 bases, with 13 bases between them. The CDR3 nucleotides are TGCGCCAGCAGTAGTTCACGGGAAAATTCACCCCTCCACTTT. It translates to CASSSSRENSPLHF.

J is TRBJ2-3 and V is TRBV4-1; D is ambiguous. Germline V gene data show CDR1 as MGHRA and CDR2 as YSYEKL. This CDR3 is 14 amino acids long. The germline V and J ends were trimmed by 4 bases and 0 bases, with 8 bases remaining between them. DNA of the CDR3: TGCGCCAGCAGCCTTGGGTCCAGCACAGATACGCAGTATTTT. It translates to CASSLGSSTDTQYF.

The rearrangement uses TRBV7-9 and TRBJ2-1; 8 bases are shared with TRBD2. Germline loops: CDR1 SEHNR, CDR2 FQNEAQ (reference sequence). CDR3 length: 16 residues. Germline trimming cut 3 bases from V and 2 bases from J; bases unmatched to any gene: 6. The CDR3 coding sequence is TGTGCCAGCAGCTTGGGGCGCGGGGGGACCTACAATGAGCAGTTCTTC. Residues: CASSLGRGGTYNEQFF.

The chain carries TRBV4-1 and TRBJ2-1; 10 positions match TRBD2. The ends lost 1 base at V and 10 bases at J; junction bases unmatched: 13. Germline CDR1 and CDR2: MGHRA and YSYEKL. The CDR3 has 17 amino acids. As DNA, the CDR3 is TGCGCCAGCAGCCAAGTGCGGGGGCTAGCGGGGGCCGGGGAGCAGTTCTTC. Its protein product is CASSQVRGLAGAGEQFF.

The chain has TRBV9 and TRBJ1-1, with TRBD1 matching over 9 bases. From germline, CDR1 is SGDLS and CDR2 YYNGEE. Trimming cost V 5 bases and J 10 bases; bases outside gene matches: 9. The CDR3 is 13 residues long. The CDR3 sequence is CASSAGGTGLAFF. The CDR3 bases are TGTGCCAGCAGTGCAGGCGGGACAGGGCTAGCTTTCTTT.

CDR3 nucleotides: TGCGCCAGCAGCTTGGAGTCCTTCCGGGGGGAAGAGAACGAGCAGTACTTC. It encodes CASSLESFRGEENEQYF. The chain links TRBV5-1 to TRBJ2-7; the match to TRBD2 covers 7 bases. The CDR3 runs 17 residues. The J segment lost 5 bases and the V segment lost 0 bases, leaving 14 bases of the junction unmatched. Per the germline V gene, CDR1 is SGHRS and CDR2 is YFSETQ.

This clone came up once. J is TRBJ1-6 and V is TRBV30; TRBD1 might be the D (6 bases). The V gene's germline CDR1 is GTSNPN and CDR2 SVGIG (reference sequence). Trimming took 5 bases from V and 10 from J, leaving 15 bases between them. The CDR3 has 13 amino acids. The CDR3 DNA reads TGTGCCTGGGCAACAGGGACCCAATCACCCCTCCACTTT. Its protein product is CAWATGTQSPLHF.

CDR3 coding DNA: TGTGCCAGCAGCGGACAGTCTACTGAAGCTTTCTTT. Translation gives CASSGQSTEAFF. The gene calls are TRBV2 and TRBJ1-1; D is possibly TRBD1 (6 bases). The CDR3 has 12 residues. Trimming removed 6 bases at V and 5 bases at J, with 10 bases between. Germline CDR1 reads SNHLY; CDR2 reads FYNNEI.

The chain couples TRBV29-1 to TRBJ2-7, with D perhaps given as TRBD1 or TRBD2 (5 bases each). Trimming shortened V by 6 bases and J by 6 bases, and 18 bases separated the two germline ends. The CDR3 loop spans 13 amino acids. Germline V CDR1 and CDR2: SQVTM, ANQGSEA. Here the CDR3 DNA reads TGCAGCGTGGCCGGGACGTTGGGTCCCGAGCAGTACTTC. This sequence encodes CSVAGTLGPEQYF.

The chain carries TRBV27 and TRBJ2-7, with D maybe TRBD1 (5 bases). V was trimmed by 1 base and J by 4 bases, leaving 8 bases between them. This CDR3 has 13 residues. Germline V CDR1 and CDR2: MNHEY, SMNVEV (reference sequence). The CDR3 DNA is TGTGCCAGCAGTTTATACCAGGGTTACGAGCAGTACTTC. Translated, it gives CASSLYQGYEQYF.

This chain connects TRBV27 to TRBJ1-2, with TRBD1 matching 7 bases. Unmatched junction bases numbered 6, after V lost 1 base and J lost 4 bases. The V gene's germline CDR1 is MNHEY and CDR2 SMNVEV (reference sequence). The CDR3 contains 15 residues. DNA of the CDR3: TGTGCCAGCAGTTTATTCGACAGGGTTCCCTATGGCTACACCTTC. Amino acid sequence: CASSLFDRVPYGYTF.

The J gene is TRBJ1-5, the V gene TRBV6-1; D is perhaps TRBD1 (6 bases). CDR1 is MNHNS and CDR2 is SASEGT in the germline V gene. The V gene lost 7 bases and the J gene lost 0 bases, with 13 bases spanning the gap. This CDR3 is built from 15 residues. This chain's CDR3 is CASTGTSDSNQPQHF. CDR3 DNA sequence: TGTGCCAGCACGGGGACATCCGATAGCAATCAGCCCCAGCATTTT.

This sequence joins TRBV5-4 and TRBJ1-2, with 7 bases fitting TRBD1. J was trimmed by 8 bases and V by 4 bases; bases with no gene match: 5. CDR1 is SGHNT, CDR2 YYREEE, per germline (reference sequence). CDR3 length: 12 residues. The CDR3 is CASSATGDGYTF. The CDR3 nucleotides are TGTGCCAGCAGCGCAACAGGGGACGGCTACACCTTC. Drawing the rest from reference TRBV5-4 and TRBJ1-2, the complete variable domain is ETGVTQSPTHLIKTRGQQVTLRCSSQSGHNTVSWYQQALGQGPQFIFQYYREEENGRGNFPPRFSGLQFPNYSSELNVNALELDDSALYLCASSATGDGYTFGSGTRLTVV.

This chain joins TRBV7-9 and TRBJ2-7, with 7 bases fitting TRBD1. Germline CDR1 reads SEHNR; CDR2 reads FQNEAQ (reference sequence). This CDR3 has 15 amino acids. Trimming at V came to 5 bases and at J to 2 bases, leaving 9 bases not matched to a gene. The chain's CDR3 is CASSPLGQITYEQYF. The CDR3 nucleotides are TGTGCCAGCAGCCCGTTGGGACAGATCACCTACGAGCAGTACTTC.

Notes on this clone: The identical CDR3 is also encoded by other nucleotide sequences in the sample. V and J are TRBV27 and TRBJ1-2; weak D call: TRBD1 (5 bases). The V and J ends lost 2 bases and 8 bases respectively, with 12 bases between them. From germline, CDR1 is MNHEY and CDR2 SMNVEV (reference sequence). The CDR3 is 13 residues long. The CDR3 nucleotides are TGTGCCAGCAGTTTAGGGCAGGGTCAAGGCTACACCTTC. Translation: CASSLGQGQGYTF.

This chain connects TRBV7-2 to TRBJ2-7; D is possibly TRBD2 (5 bases). This CDR3 has 14 amino acids. The V end was cut by 4 bases, the J end by 0 bases, with 10 bases between. Germline V gives CDR1 SGHTA, CDR2 FQGNSA. CDR3 sequence (DNA): TGTGCCAGCAGCTACGGACTCAGCTCCTACGAGCAGTACTTC. It translates to CASSYGLSSYEQYF.

The chain joins TRBV19 to TRBJ2-1, with D unclear. Germline lookup yields CDR1 LNHDA and CDR2 SQIVND (reference sequence). V gave up 5 bases and J gave up 4 bases, with 6 bases separating them. This CDR3 spans 12 amino acids. CDR3 nucleotides: TGTGCCAGTAGTGTCAGGTACAATGAGCAGTTCTTC. Protein product: CASSVRYNEQFF.

The rearrangement joins TRBV28 to TRBJ2-2; 9 bases agree with TRBD1. CDR1 is MDHEN and CDR2 is SYDVKM in the germline V gene. With V trimmed by 6 bases and J by 2 bases, 4 bases remained unmatched. The CDR3 totals 15 residues. The CDR3 DNA is TGTGCCAGCAGCCACAGGGGGCCTAACACCGGGGAGCTGTTTTTT. This codes for CASSHRGPNTGELFF.

V is TRBV27 and J is TRBJ2-1; TRBD2 agrees at 9 bases. The V gene end was trimmed by 5 bases and the J gene end by 6 bases; junction bases not matched to a gene: 8. Per the germline V gene, CDR1 is MNHEY and CDR2 is SMNVEV (reference sequence). The CDR3 is 15 residues long. CDR3 amino acids: CASSPRELAGNEQFF. DNA of the CDR3: TGTGCCAGCAGTCCCCGGGAACTAGCGGGCAATGAGCAGTTCTTC.

CDR3 sequence reads: CASSLDGSGGISTDTQYF. DNA for the CDR3: TGCGCCAGCAGCTTGGATGGTAGCGGGGGGATCTCTACGGATACGCAGTATTTT. The V gene is TRBV5-1, the J gene TRBJ2-3, with 10 bases that match TRBD2. J lost 6 bases, V lost 0 bases, and 13 bases had no gene match. The length of the CDR3 is 18 residues. Germline V lookup: CDR1 SGHRS, CDR2 YFSETQ. Full variable domain (rest looked up from reference TRBV5-1 and TRBJ2-3): KAGVTQTPRYLIKTRGQQVTLSCSPISGHRSVSWYQQTPGQGLQFLFEYFSETQRNKGNFPGRFSGRQFSNSRSEMNVSTLELGDSALYLCASSLDGSGGISTDTQYFGPGTRLTVL.